This record concerns one TCR beta chain sequence. Its antigen is not identified. The data originate from a study of blood T cells in healthy people across ages. Alongside a J-beta primer mix, a sample-barcoded 5' primer served in a second PCR lasting roughly 7 to 11 cycles. Tags on each cDNA molecule came from a template-switch adaptor with 12 random nucleotides. TCRdb reanalysed the 5' RACE reads using MiXCR and keeps one entry per CDR3 protein. Among more than 1,000,000 distinct CDR3 sequences listed, roughly a quarter were seen once. The CDR3 contains 13 residues. The V end was cut by 8 bases, the J end by 6 bases, with 17 bases between. Study results and caveats: Higher diversity and more naive CD4+ cells were features of long-lived donors, compared to aged donors.

This sample was also put to use in a study of T cells of mothers and their children. That source reports: Researchers report slightly higher, though non-significant, overlap in related mother-child pairs than in unrelated pairs.

The TCR was taken from a girl aged 2 to 10 in good health. The rearrangement links TRBV12-3 or TRBV12-4 to TRBJ2-7; D may match TRBD1 or TRBD2 (5 bases each). Sequences were obtained from blood. The CDR3 DNA sequence: TGTGCCAGCGGATCGGGGCAGACGGTCGAGCAGTACTTC. As protein: CASGSGQTVEQYF.